This entry concerns a single T cell receptor beta chain. What it recognizes is unknown. The V end was cut by 0 bases, the J end by 8 bases, with 13 bases between. The CDR3 extends over 15 amino acids. Germline V gene sequence: CDR1 KGHSH, CDR2 LQKENI. The data were obtained in a study of OX40 agonist ivuxolimab in advanced cancers. Study observations and caveats: Dosing at 0.1 to 3.0 mg/kg was accompanied by clonal expansion of CD4+ and CD8+ blood T cells by week 6.

Repertoires were generated with immunoSEQ multiplex PCR, while TCRdb's copy carries only in-frame clones and drops some. The table records 65,000 to 95,000 clones, roughly 87% of them present only once. This chain connects TRBV18 to TRBJ1-4; perhaps TRBD1 as D (6 bases). The clonotype comes from an adult with an advanced solid tumor such as melanoma, head and neck, liver or kidney cancer. The starting material was CD4+ or CD8+ T cells sorted from blood, obtained in a trial of the OX40 agonist ivuxolimab. In DNA form, the CDR3 reads TGTGCCAGCTCACCACCTGGGACTACAGGGGAAAAACTGTTTTTT. Translated, it gives CASSPPGTTGEKLFF.